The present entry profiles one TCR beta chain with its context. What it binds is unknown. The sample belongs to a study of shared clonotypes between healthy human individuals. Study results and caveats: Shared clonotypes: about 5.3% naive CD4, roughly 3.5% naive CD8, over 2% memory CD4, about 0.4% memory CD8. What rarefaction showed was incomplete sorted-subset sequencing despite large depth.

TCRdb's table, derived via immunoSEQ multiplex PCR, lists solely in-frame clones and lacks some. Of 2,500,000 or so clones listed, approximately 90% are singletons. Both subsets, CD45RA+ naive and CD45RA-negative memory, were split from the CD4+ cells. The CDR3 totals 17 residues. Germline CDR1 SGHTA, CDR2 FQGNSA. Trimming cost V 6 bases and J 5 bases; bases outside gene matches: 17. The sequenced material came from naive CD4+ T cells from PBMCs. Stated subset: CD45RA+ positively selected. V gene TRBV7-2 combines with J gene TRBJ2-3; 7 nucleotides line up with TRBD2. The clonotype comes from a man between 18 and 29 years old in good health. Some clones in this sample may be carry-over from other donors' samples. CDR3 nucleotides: TGTGCCAGCAGTTTGGATGGGGAGGGCCTGGGGGGAGATACGCAGTATTTT. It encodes CASSLDGEGLGGDTQYF.